These 8 T cell receptor beta chains were sequenced from one sample in a study of T cells expressing NK-cell markers. TCRdb reprocessed the 5' RACE reads and reports one entry per CDR3 protein, with no DNA. The sample has 300,000 to 500,000 distinct CDR3 sequences; the top ten hold about 10%. Sequencing was performed on blood T cells: a sorted CD56 or NKG2C T cell subset, CD4+ or CD8+ T cells, or bulk PBMC T cells (not recorded which). The receptors derive from a woman aged 50 to 60 in good health.

The CDR3 loop reads CASSSRQIAPQETQYF. The V call is TRBV12-3 or TRBV12-4, the J call TRBJ2-5; with no DNA, the TCRdb D assignment of TRBD2 cannot be verified. CDR3 size: 16 residues.

The V gene is TRBV12-3 or TRBV12-4, the J gene TRBJ2-3; TCRdb outputs TRBD1, but without DNA this stays unchecked. There are 13 residues in the CDR3. The CDR3 sequence: CASSLTGAYTQYF.

The chain is built from TRBV10-1 and TRBJ2-3. The CDR3 has 15 amino acids. Germline assignment: CDR1 WNHNN and CDR2 SYGVQD (reference sequence). The CDR3 protein is CASSDWTSGTDTQYF.

The gene calls are TRBV12-3 or TRBV12-4 and TRBJ2-7; no DNA is available, so the TRBD2 call from TCRdb remains unchecked. This CDR3 is 12 amino acids long. The CDR3 sequence is CASSYGTMAQYF.

V gene TRBV19 combines with J gene TRBJ2-6; the TRBD1 assignment by TCRdb is unverifiable without DNA. The CDR3 sequence is 15 residues long. CDR1 and CDR2 (germline): LNHDA, SQIVND (reference sequence). The CDR3: CASSISAAGANVLTF.

The rearrangement links TRBV12-3 or TRBV12-4 to TRBJ2-2; TCRdb outputs TRBD2, but without DNA this stays unchecked. This CDR3 spans 13 amino acids. The CDR3: CASSPSGTGELFF.

V usage is TRBV5-1 and J usage is TRBJ2-1; TCRdb names TRBD1, which stays unverified in the absence of DNA. CDR3 length equals 12 residues. Germline loops: CDR1 SGHRS, CDR2 YFSETQ. The CDR3 region is CASSLGSGVLFF. Full variable domain (rest looked up from reference TRBV5-1 and TRBJ2-1): KAGVTQTPRYLIKTRGQQVTLSCSPISGHRSVSWYQQTPGQGLQFLFEYFSETQRNKGNFPGRFSGRQFSNSRSEMNVSTLELGDSALYLCASSLGSGVLFFGPGTRLTVL.

This chain joins TRBV11-2 and TRBJ2-7; lacking DNA, the TRBD2 call made by TCRdb goes unchecked. Per germline, CDR1 SGHAT and CDR2 FQNNGV. The CDR3 covers 15 residues. CDR3 sequence reads: CASSTRTSGSHEQYF.